Following are 11 T cell receptor beta chains from one sample sequenced in a study of cytomegalovirus exposure and HLA in healthy donors. In the PCR, 60 Vbeta and 13 Jbeta primers were used. Clones were sequenced by immunoSEQ multiplex PCR, and TCRdb holds only the in-frame ones, with some missing. The sample records around 170,000 clones, 84% being singletons. Input material: PBMCs. These receptors all stem from a boy aged 2 to 10 in good health and CMV-seronegative.

The chain has TRBV28 and TRBJ2-5; TRBD2 matches 11 bases. With 7 bases clipped from V and 3 bases from J, the junction kept 1 base outside the gene matches. The length of the CDR3 is 13 residues. Germline CDR1 reads MDHEN; CDR2 reads SYDVKM. The CDR3 DNA reads TGTGCCAGCATACTAGCGGGAGAAGAGACCCAGTACTTC. Translation: CASILAGEETQYF.

This rearrangement joins TRBV15 to TRBJ1-5; D perhaps matches TRBD1 (5 bases). The CDR3 is 15 amino acids. The V and J ends lost 1 base and 3 bases respectively, with 10 bases between them. Germline V gene lookup returns CDR1 LNHNV and CDR2 YYDKDF (reference sequence). The CDR3 here is CATSRAPGYNQPQHF. CDR3 bases: TGTGCCACCAGCAGAGCTCCAGGGTACAATCAGCCCCAGCATTTT. The full variable domain, with the rest looked up from reference TRBV15 and TRBJ1-5, is DAMVIQNPRYQVTQFGKPVTLSCSQTLNHNVMYWYQQKSSQAPKLLFHYYDKDFNNEADTPDNFQSRRPNTSFCFLDIRSPGLGDTAMYLCATSRAPGYNQPQHFGDGTRLSIL.

The V gene is TRBV28, the J gene TRBJ2-3, with D perhaps matching TRBD2 (5 bases). The CDR3 spans 17 residues. The germline V gene has CDR1 MDHEN and CDR2 SYDVKM. Deletions cut 5 bases from V and 0 bases from J, with 18 bases between. The CDR3 loop is CASSRPLRVLSTDTQYF. DNA of the CDR3: TGTGCCAGCAGTCGCCCCCTGCGGGTACTTAGCACAGATACGCAGTATTTT.

The V call is TRBV5-1, the J call TRBJ2-3; possible D gene TRBD2, 5 bases. Germline CDR1 and CDR2: SGHRS and YFSETQ. This CDR3 has 13 residues. V dropped 7 bases and J dropped 3 bases, with 12 bases sitting between them. The CDR3 DNA sequence: TGCGCCAGCGGAGGAGGAGGAACAGATACGCAGTATTTT. Encoded protein: CASGGGGTDTQYF. Using reference TRBV5-1 and TRBJ2-3 for the parts outside the CDR3, the full variable domain is KAGVTQTPRYLIKTRGQQVTLSCSPISGHRSVSWYQQTPGQGLQFLFEYFSETQRNKGNFPGRFSGRQFSNSRSEMNVSTLELGDSALYLCASGGGGTDTQYFGPGTRLTVL.

This chain uses TRBV2 with TRBJ2-5, with TRBD2 identical over 8 bases. The CDR3 totals 14 residues. Per the germline V gene, CDR1 is SNHLY and CDR2 is FYNNEI. V lost 8 bases to trimming and J lost 11 bases; unmatched junction nucleotides: 16. CDR3 sequence: CASQAGDSVGEQYF. In DNA, the CDR3 is TGTGCCAGCCAAGCGGGAGATTCGGTCGGAGAGCAGTACTTC.

The CDR3 spells CASSLVGGSSYEQYF. CDR3 coding DNA: TGTGCCAGCAGTTTAGTTGGAGGGAGCTCCTACGAGCAGTACTTC. V gene TRBV28 combines with J gene TRBJ2-7; D perhaps matches TRBD2 (6 bases). V was trimmed by 2 bases and J by 0 bases, leaving 11 bases between them. CDR1 is MDHEN and CDR2 is SYDVKM in the germline V gene. This CDR3 spans 15 amino acids.

J is TRBJ1-2 and V is TRBV5-1; D is perhaps TRBD1 (6 bases). The CDR3 sequence is 16 residues long. V was shortened by 4 bases and J by 6 bases, with 22 bases between the two germline ends. The germline gives CDR1 SGHRS, CDR2 YFSETQ. In nucleotides, the CDR3 is TGCGCCAGCAGCGTCACCCCAGGGGTCACGATAGATGGCTACACCTTC. Amino acids: CASSVTPGVTIDGYTF.

The chain is built from TRBV19 and TRBJ1-5; 7 nucleotides match TRBD1. The CDR3 is 14 amino acids. Germline V gene data show CDR1 as LNHDA and CDR2 as SQIVND (reference sequence). Unmatched junction bases numbered 3, after V lost 3 bases and J lost 4 bases. The CDR3, as DNA: TGTGCCAGTAGTATCACAGGGGAGAATCAGCCCCAGCATTTT. Protein product: CASSITGENQPQHF.

This clone has just one count. V usage is TRBV5-1 and J usage is TRBJ2-3; 16 bases fit TRBD2. J gave up 5 bases and V 4 bases, and 10 bases lay outside the gene matches. The CDR3 runs 18 residues. Germline V gene lookup returns CDR1 SGHRS and CDR2 YFSETQ. The CDR3 protein is CASSLGTSGRANVDTQYF. In nucleotides, the CDR3 is TGCGCCAGCAGCCTCGGGACTAGCGGGAGGGCCAACGTAGATACGCAGTATTTT.

This chain connects TRBV6-1 to TRBJ1-2, with a weak D call TRBD1 (6 bases). Germline V gene data show CDR1 as MNHNS and CDR2 as SASEGT. The length of the CDR3 is 13 residues. V was pared by 6 bases and J by 4 bases, with 12 bases between. For the CDR3, the DNA is TGTGCCAGCAGCCTACAGGGCCTCTATGGCTACACCTTC. Amino acid sequence: CASSLQGLYGYTF.

V usage is TRBV13 and J usage is TRBJ1-1; 7 nucleotides align to TRBD1. The germline V gene encodes CDR1 PRHDT and CDR2 FYEKMQ (reference sequence). Trimming at V came to 5 bases and at J to 4 bases, leaving 4 bases not matched to a gene. This CDR3 has 13 residues. Written as DNA, the CDR3 is TGTGCCAGCAGCCCTCCAGGGGGCACTGAAGCTTTCTTT. This sequence encodes CASSPPGGTEAFF.